One sample yielded the 5 T cell receptor beta chains listed below, sequenced in a study of control samples from healthy donors and cancer patients. TCRdb's table, derived via immunoSEQ multiplex PCR, lists solely in-frame clones and lacks some. The data hold 17,000 or so clones, with approximately 86% observed a single time. Sequenced material: PBMCs. The source of these receptors is an older woman with colorectal cancer.

This chain links TRBV5-3 with TRBJ2-1; 8 bases line up with TRBD1. TRBV5-3 is given ORF status, its function remaining uncertain. J was trimmed by 8 bases and V by 4 bases; bases with no gene match: 8. The CDR3 length is 14 residues. The CDR3 DNA sequence: TGTGCCAGAAGCCACGGACAGGGTGGCCATGAGCAGTTCTTC. This encodes CARSHGQGGHEQFF.

This rearrangement joins TRBV6-5 to TRBJ2-1; TRBD2 aligns across 10 bases. After removal of 8 bases from V and 4 bases from J, the junction contained 8 bases not matched to a gene. The CDR3 runs 15 residues. CDR1 is MNHEY, CDR2 SVGAGI, per germline. CDR3 sequence: CASGRTSGAYNEQFF. CDR3 nucleotides: TGTGCCAGCGGTCGAACTAGCGGGGCATACAATGAGCAGTTCTTC.

This chain uses TRBV29-1 with TRBJ2-1; D unclear. Germline CDR1 reads SQVTM; CDR2 reads ANQGSEA. Trimming removed 5 bases from V and 5 bases from J, with 16 bases in between. The CDR3 is 14 amino acids. For the CDR3, the DNA is TGCAGCGTTCGATTGGCGACCACTAACAATGAGCAGTTCTTC. This gives the protein CSVRLATTNNEQFF.

The V call is TRBV18, the J call TRBJ2-7; 7 bases align to TRBD2. Germline V CDR1 and CDR2: KGHSH, LQKENI. The CDR3 runs to 14 residues. With V trimmed by 1 base and J by 2 bases, 2 bases remained unmatched. CDR3 nucleotides: TGTGCCAGCTCACCACGGGAGGGAACCTACGAGCAGTACTTC. This translates into CASSPREGTYEQYF.

The chain is built from TRBV7-8 and TRBJ2-6; D ambiguous. V lost 1 base and J 2 bases, leaving 6 bases between the germline ends. The CDR3 extends over 15 amino acids. Germline CDR1 SGHVS, CDR2 FQNEAQ. The DNA of the CDR3 is TGTGCCAGCAGCTTAGTACGGGCTGGGGCCAACGTCCTGACTTTC. Amino acids: CASSLVRAGANVLTF.